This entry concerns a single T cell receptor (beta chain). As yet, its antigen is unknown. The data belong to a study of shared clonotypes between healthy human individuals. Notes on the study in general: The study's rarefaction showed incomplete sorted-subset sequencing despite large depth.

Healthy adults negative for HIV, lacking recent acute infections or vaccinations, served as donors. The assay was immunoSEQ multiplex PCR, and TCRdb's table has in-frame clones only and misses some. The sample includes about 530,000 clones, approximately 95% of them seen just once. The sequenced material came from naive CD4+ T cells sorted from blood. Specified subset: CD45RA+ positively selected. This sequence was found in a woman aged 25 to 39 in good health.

The CDR3, as DNA: TGCGCCAGCAGCTTGGGGGCCCCAGAAAACACCATATATTTT. It is translated as CASSLGAPENTIYF. V usage is TRBV5-1 and J usage is TRBJ1-3; D is unclear. The CDR3 has 14 residues. Trimming took 0 bases from V and 6 from J, leaving 10 bases between them. Per germline, CDR1 SGHRS and CDR2 YFSETQ.